This TCR beta chain was identified during a study of T-cell memory formation after mild COVID-19. Notes on the study in general: The CD4+ clones that contracted clustered mainly within CM and EM, and the CD8+ clones concentrated in EMRA. That cross-reactive memory joined was suggested by some responding clones appearing in pre-infection memory.

As concerns this clonotype: Its antigen is as yet unknown.

A single record per CDR3 protein comes from TCRdb applying MiXCR to the 5' RACE reads. The sample carries around 450,000 distinct CDR3 sequences, around 24% recorded once. This CDR3 is built from 12 residues. The germline V and J ends were trimmed by 8 bases and 6 bases, with 16 bases remaining between them. Per the germline V gene, CDR1 is SQVTM and CDR2 is ANQGSEA. The J gene is TRBJ1-1, the V gene TRBV29-1, with TRBD1 as a possible D gene (6 bases). The source of this sequence is an adult woman who had mild COVID-19 (a few samples of this study predate the infection). Cell type and time point are not known. Sequenced: PBMCs or a T cell subset sorted from them (not recorded which). In DNA, the CDR3 is TGCAGCCTATCCCAGGGGAGGGCTGAAGCTTTCTTT. Residues: CSLSQGRAEAFF.